This T cell receptor beta chain was observed in a study of OX40 agonist ivuxolimab in advanced cancers. Study overall: Three patients showed partial responses: one hepatocellular carcinoma and two cutaneous melanoma cases.

The trim removed 4 bases at V and 1 base at J, leaving 9 bases unmatched. The germline CDR1 and CDR2 sequences are SGHRS and YFSETQ. The CDR3 runs 16 residues. TCRdb's table, derived via immunoSEQ multiplex PCR, lists solely in-frame clones and lacks some. The sample carries some 60,000 clones, around 86% recorded once. The sample in question was CD4+ or CD8+ T cells sorted from blood, obtained in a trial of the OX40 agonist ivuxolimab. This rearrangement joins TRBV5-1 to TRBJ2-3; 7 positions match TRBD2. The receptor was derived from an adult with an advanced solid tumor such as melanoma, head and neck, liver or kidney cancer. Here the CDR3 DNA reads TGCGCCAGCAGCGCTATGGTAGCGGGCCGCACAGATACGCAGTATTTT. It translates to CASSAMVAGRTDTQYF.